The present entry profiles one TCR beta chain with its context. This clonotype was seen at least ten times. No cognate antigen has been identified for it. No much larger clonotype is one base removed from it; base qualities were not supplied. This sample is drawn from a study of T cells in Graves' hyperthyroidism and ophthalmopathy (dated by TCRdb to the late 2010s). Regarding the research as a whole: Peripheral blood was collected at initial diagnosis, before any treatment. The 100 discovery patients were divided at random into training and test sets in a 7:3 ratio. After sampling, hyperthyroidism patients received methimazole starting at 30 mg daily, and ophthalmopathy patients received high-dose intravenous methylprednisolone. To identify distinguishing TCR V-J signatures, a discovery cohort of about 100 patients was used, comprising 43 with Graves' ophthalmopathy and around 60 with stable Graves' hyperthyroidism. In more than 5 Graves' hyperthyroidism patients, the study also compared T-cell repertoires from thyroid tissue with T-cell repertoires from blood. Whether ophthalmopathy could be predicted prospectively was tested in an independent validation cohort made up of roughly 19 hyperthyroidism patients plus 17 patients who later progressed to ophthalmopathy. The paper reports TCR Vbeta CDR3 sequencing of some 140 peripheral blood samples: around 41 ophthalmopathy, some 80 hyperthyroidism and around 17 progressor patients.

The TCR beta CDR3 regions were amplified from RNA transcripts. For the first round of RT-PCR on the TCR CDR3, the HTBI primer set was used together with the Qiagen OneStep RT-PCR kit. A second multiplex PCR round built the libraries, followed by size selection and purification. The libraries were sequenced on an Illumina HiSeq2000 using paired-end 100 bp reads. The paper's data handling went like this. SOAPnuke was used to process the raw data, throwing out any read that contained adapters or uncalled bases, had a mean Phred below 15, or lacked an exact constant-primer or identifier match. High-quality paired reads were merged using COPE v1.2.5, and each unique nucleotide sequence was defined as a clonotype. MiTCR v1.1 was used to align clonotypes to the IMGT TRBV, TRBD and TRBJ reference segments. The analysis included only V-J combinations with a frequency above 0.0001, which together covered more than 98% of the repertoires. The TCS score was defined as F50 (clonal expansion) divided by E x V (chaos), with BLOSUM62-based TCRdist calculated between CDR3 peptides within each V-J. Welch's t-statistics and random forest reduced roughly 530 V-J features to fewer than 15, which were used in a naive Bayes classifier (R e1071). TCRdb trimmed the raw reads at Q25, called clones with MiXCR and kept productive beta chains. Every CDR3 protein is listed once, alongside the most common genes and DNA of its rows. The V and J calls follow TCRdb's processing rather than the paper's. This sample has approximately 510,000 distinct CDR3 sequences in its table, and 20% of those were observed once. The ten top clones hold 26% of the sample.

Results the study describes overall, beyond this receptor: No statistical method was used to fix the sample size in advance, and group allocation was not hidden from the investigators. Blood samples also contained most of the expanded thyroid clonotypes (frequency above 0.001), which suggests that blood repertoires may reflect thyroid immune responses. Ophthalmopathy was separated from stable hyperthyroidism by a 13 V-J signature model, with 87.88% sensitivity and about 81% specificity obtained in cross-validation and 80%/75% obtained in testing. During validation, the model predicted progression to ophthalmopathy a median of about 6.5 months ahead of onset, with more than 60% sensitivity and under 85% specificity.

Graves' hyperthyroidism was defined as stable when no progression to ophthalmopathy occurred over 18 months of follow-up. Hyperthyroidism patients were newly diagnosed, had a disease duration of under 2 months, and were aged 18 to 65 years. Exclusion was applied to patients with uncontrolled infections, other autoimmune diseases, pregnancy or lactation. Clinical symptoms, serum thyroxine and TRAb, thyroid ultrasound, and orbital computed tomography formed the basis for the diagnoses. Ficoll-Paque density gradient centrifugation was used to isolate PBMCs from under 11 ml of fresh peripheral blood. Trizol reagent was used to extract total RNA, and RNA quality was then checked on an Agilent 2100 Bioanalyzer. The CDR3 goes from the cysteine to the phenylalanine over 13 residues. The sequence is cut down to CDR3 DNA, 39 bases in frame from base 1. The junction shows trimming of 6 bases on V and 12 bases on J, plus 18 bases between the germline ends.

Sequencing was performed on blood. This receptor chain uses TRBV12-3 or TRBV12-4 and TRBJ1-5; TRBD1 might be the D gene, on 5 matching bases. This sequence was found in a man aged 18 to 29 with Graves' hyperthyroidism. The nucleotide sequence reads TGTGCCAGCAGGGCCGGGACGACAATAAACCAGCATTTT. Translated, it reads CASRAGTTINQHF.